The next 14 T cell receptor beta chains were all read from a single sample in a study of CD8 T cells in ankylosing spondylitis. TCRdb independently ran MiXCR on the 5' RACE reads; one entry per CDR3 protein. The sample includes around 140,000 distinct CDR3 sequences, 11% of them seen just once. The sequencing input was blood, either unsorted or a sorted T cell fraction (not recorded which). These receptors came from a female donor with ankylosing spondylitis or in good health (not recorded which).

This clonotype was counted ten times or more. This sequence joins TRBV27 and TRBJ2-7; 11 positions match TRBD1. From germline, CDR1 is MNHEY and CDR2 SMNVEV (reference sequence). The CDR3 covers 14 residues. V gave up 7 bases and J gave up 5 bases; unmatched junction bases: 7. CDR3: CASKFRDRGDEQYF. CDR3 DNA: TGTGCCAGCAAATTTCGGGACAGGGGGGACGAGCAGTACTTC.

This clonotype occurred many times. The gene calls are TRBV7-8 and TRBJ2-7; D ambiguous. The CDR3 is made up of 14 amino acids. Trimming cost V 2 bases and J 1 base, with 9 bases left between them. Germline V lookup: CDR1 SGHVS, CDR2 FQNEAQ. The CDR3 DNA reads TGTGCCAGCAGCTTAATCATCGGTTCCTACGAGCAGTACTTC. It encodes CASSLIIGSYEQYF. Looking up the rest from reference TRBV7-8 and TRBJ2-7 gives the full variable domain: GAGVSQSPRYKVAKRGQDVALRCDPISGHVSLFWYQQALGQGPEFLTYFQNEAQLDKSGLPSDRFFAERPEGSVSTLKIQRTQQEDSAVYLCASSLIIGSYEQYFGPGTRLTVT.

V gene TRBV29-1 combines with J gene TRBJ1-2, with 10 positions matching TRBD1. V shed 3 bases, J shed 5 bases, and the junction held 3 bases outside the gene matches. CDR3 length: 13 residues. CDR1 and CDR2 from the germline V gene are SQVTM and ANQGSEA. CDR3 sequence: CSVDGTGVYGYTF. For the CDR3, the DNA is TGCAGCGTTGATGGGACAGGGGTTTATGGCTACACCTTC.

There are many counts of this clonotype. The CDR3 DNA follows: TGTGCCAGCAGCTTAACTAGCGGGGGGCCAGATACGCAGTATTTT. Translating gives CASSLTSGGPDTQYF. The chain employs TRBV7-9 and TRBJ2-3, with TRBD2 identical over 12 bases. Per germline, CDR1 SEHNR and CDR2 FQNEAQ (reference sequence). The CDR3 runs to 15 residues. J gave up 4 bases and V 2 bases, and 1 base lay outside the gene matches.

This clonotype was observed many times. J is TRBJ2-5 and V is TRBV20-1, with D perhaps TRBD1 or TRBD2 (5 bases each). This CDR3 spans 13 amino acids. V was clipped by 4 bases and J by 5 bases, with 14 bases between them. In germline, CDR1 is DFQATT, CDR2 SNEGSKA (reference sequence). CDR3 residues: CSATGPLLETQYF. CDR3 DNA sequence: TGCAGTGCTACGGGACCTCTTTTGGAGACCCAGTACTTC.

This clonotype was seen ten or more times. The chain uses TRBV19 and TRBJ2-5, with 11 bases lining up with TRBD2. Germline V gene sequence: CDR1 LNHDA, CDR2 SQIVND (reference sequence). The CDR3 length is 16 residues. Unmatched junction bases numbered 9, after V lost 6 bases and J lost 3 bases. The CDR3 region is CASRTGRLAGKETQYF. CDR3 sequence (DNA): TGTGCCAGTAGAACTGGGAGACTAGCGGGAAAAGAGACCCAGTACTTC.

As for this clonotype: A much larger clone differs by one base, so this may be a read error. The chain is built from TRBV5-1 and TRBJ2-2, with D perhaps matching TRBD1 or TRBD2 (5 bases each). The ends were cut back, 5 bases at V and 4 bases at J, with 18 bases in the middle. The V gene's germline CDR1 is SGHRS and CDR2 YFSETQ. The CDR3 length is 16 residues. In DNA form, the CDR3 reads TGCGCCAGCAGGGGAGAGGGGAGTTCGGGCACCGGGGAGCTGTTTTTT. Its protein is CASRGEGSSGTGELFF.

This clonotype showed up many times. CDR3 region: CASSLEYGLASTDTQYF. The DNA of the CDR3 is TGTGCCAGCAGCTTAGAATATGGGTTGGCTAGCACAGATACGCAGTATTTT. The gene calls are TRBV11-2 and TRBJ2-3; D is unclear. The CDR3 covers 17 residues. The germline V gene encodes CDR1 SGHAT and CDR2 FQNNGV. V gave up 0 bases and J gave up 0 bases, with 13 bases separating them.

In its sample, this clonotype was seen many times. Here the CDR3 reads CASSLAVGSYNSPLHF. The CDR3 DNA follows: TGCGCCAGCAGCTTGGCAGTTGGCTCCTATAATTCACCCCTCCACTTT. The J gene is TRBJ1-6, the V gene TRBV5-1; D unclear. The V gene lost 0 bases and the J gene lost 0 bases, with 7 bases spanning the gap. Germline-derived CDR1 and CDR2 are SGHRS and YFSETQ. CDR3 size: 16 residues.

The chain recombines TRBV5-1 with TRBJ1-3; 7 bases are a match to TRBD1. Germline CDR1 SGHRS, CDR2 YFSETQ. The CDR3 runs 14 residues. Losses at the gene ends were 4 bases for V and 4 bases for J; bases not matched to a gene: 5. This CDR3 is CASSMDRKGNTIYF. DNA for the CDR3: TGCGCCAGCAGCATGGACAGGAAAGGAAACACCATATATTTT. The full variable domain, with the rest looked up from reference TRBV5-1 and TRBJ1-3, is KAGVTQTPRYLIKTRGQQVTLSCSPISGHRSVSWYQQTPGQGLQFLFEYFSETQRNKGNFPGRFSGRQFSNSRSEMNVSTLELGDSALYLCASSMDRKGNTIYFGEGSWLTVV.

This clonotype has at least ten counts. CDR3 DNA: TGTGCCACTTCGGGACAGAGTTGGGAACAGTACTTC. It is translated as CATSGQSWEQYF. This chain uses TRBV24-1 with TRBJ2-7, with 7 bases fitting TRBD1. The germline V gene encodes CDR1 KGHDR and CDR2 SFDVKD. Losses at the gene ends were 10 bases for V and 10 bases for J; bases not matched to a gene: 12. The CDR3 loop spans 12 amino acids.

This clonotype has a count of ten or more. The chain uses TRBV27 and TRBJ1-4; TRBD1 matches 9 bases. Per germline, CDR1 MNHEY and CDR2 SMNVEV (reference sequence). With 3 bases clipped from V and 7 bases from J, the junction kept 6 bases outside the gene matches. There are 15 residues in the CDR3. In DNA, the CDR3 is TGTGCCAGCAGTTTGAAGGACAGGGGAACTGAAAAACTGTTTTTT. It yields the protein CASSLKDRGTEKLFF.

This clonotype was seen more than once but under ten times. CDR3 region: CASLIDGQGASEQYF. Written as DNA, the CDR3 is TGTGCCAGTTTGATTGACGGACAGGGGGCGAGCGAGCAGTACTTC. The chain recombines TRBV12-3 or TRBV12-4 with TRBJ2-7; 11 positions agree with TRBD1. V lost 9 bases to trimming and J lost 6 bases; unmatched junction nucleotides: 13. The CDR3 length is 15 residues.

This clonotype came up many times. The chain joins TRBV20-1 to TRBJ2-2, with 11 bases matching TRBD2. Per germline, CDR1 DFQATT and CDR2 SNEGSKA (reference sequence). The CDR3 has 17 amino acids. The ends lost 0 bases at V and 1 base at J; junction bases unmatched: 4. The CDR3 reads CSARDLLAGVNTGELFF. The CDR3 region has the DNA TGCAGTGCTAGAGACCTACTAGCGGGGGTGAACACCGGGGAGCTGTTTTTT.